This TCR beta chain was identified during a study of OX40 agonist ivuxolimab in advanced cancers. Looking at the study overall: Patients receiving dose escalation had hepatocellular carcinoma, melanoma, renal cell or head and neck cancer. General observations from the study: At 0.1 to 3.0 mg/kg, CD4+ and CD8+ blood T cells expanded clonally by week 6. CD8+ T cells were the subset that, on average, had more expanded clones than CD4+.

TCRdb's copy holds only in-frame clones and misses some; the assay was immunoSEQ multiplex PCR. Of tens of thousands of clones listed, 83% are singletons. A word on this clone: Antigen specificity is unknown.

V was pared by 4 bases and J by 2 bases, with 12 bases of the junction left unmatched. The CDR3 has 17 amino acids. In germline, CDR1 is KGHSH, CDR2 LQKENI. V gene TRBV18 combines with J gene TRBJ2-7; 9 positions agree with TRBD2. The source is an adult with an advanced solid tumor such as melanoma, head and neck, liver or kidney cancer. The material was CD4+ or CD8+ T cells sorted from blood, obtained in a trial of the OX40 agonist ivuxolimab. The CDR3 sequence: CASSLKLAGTKPYEQYF. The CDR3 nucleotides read TGTGCCAGCTCACTAAAGCTAGCGGGAACTAAGCCCTACGAGCAGTACTTC.